This is a list of T cell receptor beta chains from one sample in a study of CD8+CD57+ T cells in acquired aplastic anemia. TCRdb passed the reads through MiXCR, listing each CDR3 protein once. The sample gives about 240,000 distinct CDR3 sequences, approximately 45% of which show up once; less than 9% is in the top ten. The sequenced material came from sorted CD4+, CD8+, or CD8+CD57+ T cells (not recorded which) from PBMCs. These receptors were taken from a human donor with aplastic anemia. CDR3s include the opening cysteine and the closing phenylalanine or tryptophan. Fields, in order: D gene, V gene, J gene, clone size, CDR3 protein, CDR3 DNA. A D gene is named only where the DNA matches it firmly. Size values are once, few and many counts, or a class for expanded clones, and some rows have none.

TRBD2,TRBV14,TRBJ2-3,.,CASSQDSGGASTDTQYF,TGTGCCAGCAGCCAAGATAGCGGGGGGGCTAGCACAGATACGCAGTATTTT
.,TRBV19,TRBJ1-5,many,CASTKLDTSNQPQHF,TGTGCCAGTACCAAACTGGACACTAGCAATCAGCCCCAGCATTTT
.,TRBV12-3/TRBV12-4,TRBJ1-1,few,CASSTTGSFIGWLNTEAFF,TGTGCCAGCAGTACAACCGGGTCGTTCATAGGTTGGTTGAACACTGAAGCTTTCTTT
TRBD2,TRBV29-1,TRBJ2-3,many,CSVDWGRALTDTQYF,TGCAGCGTTGATTGGGGGAGGGCCCTCACAGATACGCAGTATTTT
TRBD1,TRBV12-3/TRBV12-4,TRBJ1-3,many,CASSLDRERGNTIYF,TGTGCCAGCAGTCTAGACAGGGAGAGAGGAAACACCATATATTTT
TRBD2,TRBV24-1,TRBJ2-1,many,CATSATSGSLDEQFF,TGTGCCACCAGTGCCACTAGCGGGAGTCTCGATGAGCAGTTCTTC
.,TRBV7-2,TRBJ2-1,many,CASSSQLVFEQFF,TGTGCCAGCAGCTCTCAACTAGTTTTTGAGCAGTTCTTC
TRBD2,TRBV28,TRBJ2-1,.,CASSFPAGVRVEQFF,TGTGCCAGCAGTTTCCCAGCGGGAGTTAGGGTTGAGCAGTTCTTC
.,TRBV20-1,TRBJ1-1,once,CSARDRPEGMNTEAFF,TGCAGTGCTAGAGATCGTCCGGAGGGTATGAACACTGAAGCTTTCTTT
.,TRBV27,TRBJ2-7,.,CASSLYEGSAFREQYF,TGTGCCAGCAGTTTATATGAGGGTAGTGCGTTTCGCGAGCAGTACTTC
TRBD1,TRBV11-2,TRBJ2-7,.,CASSLGTGTVNEQYF,TGTGCCAGCAGCTTAGGTACCGGGACAGTCAACGAGCAGTACTTC
.,TRBV30,TRBJ1-2,many,CAWSALGLAYGYTF,TGTGCCTGGAGTGCGCTAGGCTTAGCCTATGGCTACACCTTC
TRBD2,TRBV10-3,TRBJ2-1,few,CASSHTLAGTYNEQFF,TGTGCCAGCAGTCATACACTAGCGGGGACCTACAATGAGCAGTTCTTC
.,TRBV15,TRBJ1-2,.,CATSGGTLYGYTF,TGTGCCACCAGCGGCGGGACACTGTATGGCTACACCTTC
.,TRBV10-3,TRBJ1-2,.,CAISGTRGGYTF,TGTGCCATCAGCGGGACCCGGGGTGGCTACACCTTC
TRBD2,TRBV7-8,TRBJ2-3,many,CASSLRLAVLLDTQYF,TGTGCCAGCAGCTTAAGGCTAGCGGTTCTATTGGATACGCAGTATTTT
TRBD1,TRBV7-8,TRBJ1-6,.,CASSLLGQGDSPLHF,TGTGCCAGCAGCTTGTTGGGACAGGGCGACTCACCCCTCCACTTT
TRBD1,TRBV25-1,TRBJ1-1,once,CASSHLFKGAPGTEAFF,TGCGCCAGCAGCCACCTATTTAAGGGGGCGCCGGGGACTGAAGCTTTCTTT
.,TRBV24-1,TRBJ2-3,many,CARNPTDTQYF,TGTGCAAGAAACCCCACAGATACGCAGTATTTT
.,TRBV25-1,TRBJ2-5,.,CARVRWQETQYF,TGTGCCAGGGTCCGTTGGCAAGAGACCCAGTACTTC
TRBD1,TRBV15,TRBJ1-5,.,CATSRNRGSNQPQHF,TGTGCCACCAGCAGAAACAGGGGTAGCAATCAGCCCCAGCATTTT
.,TRBV30,TRBJ1-1,many,CAWSKTGNTEAFF,TGTGCCTGGAGTAAAACAGGCAACACTGAAGCTTTCTTT
.,TRBV7-8,TRBJ2-7,.,CASSRRDAYEQYF,TGTGCCAGCAGCCGCCGGGATGCCTACGAGCAGTACTTC
TRBD1,TRBV24-1,TRBJ1-2,.,CATSRTGGGYTF,TGTGCCACCAGTCGGACAGGGGGCGGCTACACCTTC
.,TRBV6-2/TRBV6-3,TRBJ2-1,.,CASTGGAGEQFF,TGTGCCAGCACTGGCGGGGCTGGTGAGCAGTTCTTC
TRBD1,TRBV20-1,TRBJ1-6,.,CSAHRDRALSPLHF,TGCAGTGCTCACCGGGACAGGGCCCTCTCACCCCTCCACTTT
TRBD1,TRBV9,TRBJ2-5,.,CASSLQGRTQYF,TGTGCCAGCAGCTTACAGGGGAGGACCCAGTACTTC
TRBD1,TRBV11-2,TRBJ1-2,.,CASTSGQGGGYTF,TGTGCCAGCACCTCCGGACAGGGGGGGGGCTACACCTTC
.,TRBV4-2,TRBJ2-6,many,CASSQEGSGSGANVLTF,TGTGCCAGCAGCCAAGAGGGATCAGGCTCTGGGGCCAACGTCCTGACTTTC
.,TRBV6-6,TRBJ1-4,.,CASSYPGAGVNEKLFF,TGTGCCAGCAGTTACCCTGGTGCGGGGGTGAATGAAAAACTGTTTTTT
.,TRBV7-2,TRBJ1-4,many,CASSHRPNRGPNEKLFF,TGTGCCAGCAGTCATAGACCTAATAGGGGACCTAATGAAAAACTGTTTTTT
TRBD1,TRBV5-6,TRBJ2-1,.,CASSLDGVPQGDEQFF,TGTGCCAGCAGCTTGGACGGGGTCCCTCAGGGGGATGAGCAGTTCTTC
TRBD1,TRBV5-1,TRBJ2-5,.,CASPKDREETQYF,TGCGCCAGCCCTAAGGACAGGGAAGAGACCCAGTACTTC
.,TRBV7-9,TRBJ1-6,.,CASSLRSVGESPLHF,TGTGCCAGCAGCTTGCGGTCGGTGGGTGAATCACCCCTCCACTTT
TRBD2,TRBV30,TRBJ2-2,.,CAWDALAGGPGSGTGELFF,TGTGCCTGGGACGCCTTAGCGGGGGGGCCGGGGTCGGGCACCGGGGAGCTGTTTTTT
TRBD1,TRBV24-1,TRBJ2-1,.,CATSDRTGGIEQFF,TGTGCCACCAGTGATCGGACAGGGGGCATTGAGCAGTTCTTC
TRBD2,TRBV19,TRBJ2-5,.,CATSRLGSGGAGETQYF,TGTGCCACCTCAAGGTTGGGTAGCGGGGGGGCTGGGGAGACCCAGTACTTC
TRBD2,TRBV30,TRBJ2-7,few,CAWSDRREFDEQYF,TGTGCCTGGAGTGATCGGCGGGAGTTCGACGAGCAGTACTTC
.,TRBV12-5,TRBJ2-7,many,CASGLGGFEQYF,TGTGCTAGTGGTTTGGGGGGTTTCGAGCAGTACTTC
.,TRBV7-9,TRBJ2-1,many,CASSLLRDSTEQFF,TGTGCCAGCAGCTTACTTCGCGACTCCACTGAGCAGTTCTTC
.,TRBV3-1,TRBJ2-5,.,CASSQEGTQHF,TGTGCCAGCAGCCAAGAAGGGACCCAGCACTTC
.,TRBV20-1,TRBJ1-6,.,CSAPTGNPPLHF,TGCAGTGCTCCGACGGGGAATCCACCCCTCCACTTT
.,TRBV7-6,TRBJ1-2,.,CASSLGDRSYTF,TGTGCCAGCAGCTTAGGAGACAGGTCCTACACCTTC
TRBD1,TRBV19,TRBJ2-7,.,CASSPGTGGADEQYF,TGTGCCAGTAGTCCCGGGACAGGGGGCGCGGACGAGCAGTACTTC
.,TRBV7-9,TRBJ2-5,.,CARSFLRRAPTDTQYF,TGTGCCCGCAGCTTTCTCCGGCGGGCCCCCACAGATACGCAGTACTTC
.,TRBV7-2,TRBJ1-1,.,CASSPQGPGVTEAFF,TGTGCCAGCAGCCCCCAAGGACCAGGGGTCACTGAAGCTTTCTTT
TRBD1,TRBV2,TRBJ1-6,.,CASSQGGQGWSPLHF,TGTGCCAGCAGCCAGGGGGGACAGGGGTGGTCACCCCTCCACTTT
.,TRBV29-1,TRBJ1-5,few,CSVSTEANQPQHF,TGCAGCGTCTCAACGGAAGCCAATCAGCCCCAGCATTTT
.,TRBV5-6,TRBJ1-5,.,CASSPRTENQPQHF,TGTGCCAGCAGCCCAAGGACCGAGAATCAGCCCCAGCATTTT